This T cell receptor beta chain originates from a study of spatial heterogeneity in lung cancer. Individually, TCR cDNA molecules were each labelled with a unique molecular identifier. TCRdb reprocessed the 5' RACE reads with MiXCR, giving one entry per CDR3 protein. The sample lists tens of thousands of distinct CDR3 sequences, approximately 6% occurring once. V dropped 3 bases and J dropped 2 bases, with 23 bases sitting between them. Germline V CDR1 and CDR2: DFQATT, SNEGSKA (reference sequence). The length of the CDR3 is 17 residues. As to time point: sample taken at primary tumor resection. This clonotype was detected a few times.

Source: PBMCs, taken at surgery. The V and J genes are TRBV20-1 and TRBJ2-7; perhaps D is TRBD1 or TRBD2 (6 bases each). The sequence was obtained from a female donor with early-stage non-small cell lung cancer. The CDR3 loop reads CSASSSRGGSGTYEQYF. In DNA, the CDR3 is TGCAGTGCTAGTAGCTCAAGAGGGGGTAGCGGAACCTACGAGCAGTACTTC.